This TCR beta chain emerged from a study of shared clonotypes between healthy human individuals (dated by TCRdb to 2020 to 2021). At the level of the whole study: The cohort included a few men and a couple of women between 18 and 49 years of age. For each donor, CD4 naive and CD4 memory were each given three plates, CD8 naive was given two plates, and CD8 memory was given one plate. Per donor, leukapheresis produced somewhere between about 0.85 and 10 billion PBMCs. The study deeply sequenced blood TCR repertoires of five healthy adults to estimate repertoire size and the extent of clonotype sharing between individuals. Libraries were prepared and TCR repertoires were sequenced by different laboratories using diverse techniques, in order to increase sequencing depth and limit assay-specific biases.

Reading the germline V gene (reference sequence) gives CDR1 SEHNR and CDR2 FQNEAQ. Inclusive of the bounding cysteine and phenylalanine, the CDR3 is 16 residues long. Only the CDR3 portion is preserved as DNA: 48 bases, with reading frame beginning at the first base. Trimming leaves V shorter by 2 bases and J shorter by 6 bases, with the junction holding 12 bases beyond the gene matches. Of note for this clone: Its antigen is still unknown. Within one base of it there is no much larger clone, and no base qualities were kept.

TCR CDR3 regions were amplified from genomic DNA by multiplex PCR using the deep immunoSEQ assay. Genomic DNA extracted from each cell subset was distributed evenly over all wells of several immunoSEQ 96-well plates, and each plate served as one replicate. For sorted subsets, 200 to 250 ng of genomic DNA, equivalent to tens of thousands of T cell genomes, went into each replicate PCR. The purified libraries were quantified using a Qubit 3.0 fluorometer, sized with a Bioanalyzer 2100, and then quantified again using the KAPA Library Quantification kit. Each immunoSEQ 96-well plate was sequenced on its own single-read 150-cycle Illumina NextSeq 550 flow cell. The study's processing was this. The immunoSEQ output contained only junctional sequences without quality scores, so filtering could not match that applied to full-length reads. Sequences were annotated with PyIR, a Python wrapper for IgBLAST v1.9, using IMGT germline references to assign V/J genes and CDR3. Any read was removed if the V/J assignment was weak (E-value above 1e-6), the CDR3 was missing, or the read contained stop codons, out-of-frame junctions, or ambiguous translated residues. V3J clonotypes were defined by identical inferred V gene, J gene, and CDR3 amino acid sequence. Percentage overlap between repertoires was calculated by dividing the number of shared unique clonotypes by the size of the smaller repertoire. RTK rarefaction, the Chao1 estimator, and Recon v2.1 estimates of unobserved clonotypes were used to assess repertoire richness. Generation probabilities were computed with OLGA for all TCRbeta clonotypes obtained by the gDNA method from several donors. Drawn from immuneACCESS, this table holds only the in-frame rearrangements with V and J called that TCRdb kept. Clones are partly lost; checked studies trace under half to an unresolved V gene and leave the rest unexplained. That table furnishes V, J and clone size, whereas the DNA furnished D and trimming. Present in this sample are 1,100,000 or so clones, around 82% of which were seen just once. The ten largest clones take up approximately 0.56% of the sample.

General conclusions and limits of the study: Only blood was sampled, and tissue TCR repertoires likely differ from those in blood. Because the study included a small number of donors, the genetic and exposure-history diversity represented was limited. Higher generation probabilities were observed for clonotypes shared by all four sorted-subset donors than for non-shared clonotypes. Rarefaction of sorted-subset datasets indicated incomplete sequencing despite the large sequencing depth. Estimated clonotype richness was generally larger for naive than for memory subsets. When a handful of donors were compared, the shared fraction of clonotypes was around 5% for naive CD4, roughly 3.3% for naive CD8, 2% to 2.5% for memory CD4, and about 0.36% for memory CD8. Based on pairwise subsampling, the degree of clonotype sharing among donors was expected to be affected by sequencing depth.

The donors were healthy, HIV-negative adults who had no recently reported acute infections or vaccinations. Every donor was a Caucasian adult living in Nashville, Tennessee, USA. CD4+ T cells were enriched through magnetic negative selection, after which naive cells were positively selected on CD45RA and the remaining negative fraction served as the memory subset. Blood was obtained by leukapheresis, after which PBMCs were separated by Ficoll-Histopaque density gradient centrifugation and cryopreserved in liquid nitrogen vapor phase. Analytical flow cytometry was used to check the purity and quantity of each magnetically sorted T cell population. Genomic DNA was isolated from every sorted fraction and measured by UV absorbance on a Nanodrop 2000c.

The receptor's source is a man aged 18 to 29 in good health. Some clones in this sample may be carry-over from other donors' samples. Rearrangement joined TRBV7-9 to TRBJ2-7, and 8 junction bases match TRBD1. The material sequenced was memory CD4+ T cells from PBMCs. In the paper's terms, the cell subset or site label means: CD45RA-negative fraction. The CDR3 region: CASSLLDWQGASEQYF. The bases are TGTGCCAGCAGCTTATTAGATTGGCAGGGGGCGTCCGAGCAGTACTTC.